The 26 T cell receptor beta chains in this list originate from one sample, sequenced in a study of spatial heterogeneity in lung cancer. The time point: sample taken at primary tumor resection. Study results and caveats: Counts of expanded intratumoral alpha and beta TCRs tracked tumor mutation counts.

MiXCR was run by TCRdb on the 5' RACE reads, yielding one entry per CDR3 protein. Here the sample spans roughly 3,600 distinct CDR3 sequences, approximately 5.3% being singletons. What these receptors recognize is not known. The sequences come from lung tumor tissue, collected at surgery. These receptor sequences come from a female donor with early-stage non-small cell lung cancer.

Relative to its sample, this clonotype is medium-sized. V is TRBV20-1 and J is TRBJ1-5, with D unclear. V lost 2 bases and J lost 5, with 13 bases in between. CDR3 length: 14 residues. In germline, CDR1 is DFQATT, CDR2 SNEGSKA (reference sequence). The chain's CDR3 is CSARPSDGDQPQHF. CDR3 coding DNA: TGCAGTGCTAGACCTTCGGACGGGGATCAGCCCCAGCATTTT.

By share of the sample, this clonotype is medium-sized. This chain uses TRBV20-1 with TRBJ2-3; the D gene could be TRBD1 or TRBD2 (6 bases each). Germline lookup yields CDR1 DFQATT and CDR2 SNEGSKA (reference sequence). Trimming cost V 1 base and J 2 bases, with 13 bases left between them. The length of the CDR3 is 15 residues. This CDR3 is CSARGGARNTDTQYF. The CDR3, as DNA: TGCAGTGCTAGAGGGGGGGCCCGTAACACAGATACGCAGTATTTT.

The rearrangement uses TRBV5-1 and TRBJ2-1, with D unresolved. V was shortened by 4 bases and J by 6 bases, with 11 bases between the two germline ends. This CDR3 comprises 13 residues. CDR1 and CDR2 (germline): SGHRS, YFSETQ. CDR3 DNA sequence: TGCGCCAGCAGCCCGGCTGGGTTCAATGAGCAGTTCTTC. Protein: CASSPAGFNEQFF.

This clonotype was detected many times. V gene TRBV7-6 combines with J gene TRBJ2-7, with 15 bases identical to TRBD2. J was trimmed by 2 bases and V by 3 bases; bases with no gene match: 2. The CDR3 contains 16 residues. In germline, CDR1 is SGHVS, CDR2 FNYEAQ. DNA for the CDR3: TGTGCCAGCAGCTTTGGACTAGCGGGAGGGCCCTACGAGCAGTACTTC. Translating it yields CASSFGLAGGPYEQYF.

This clonotype is judged medium-sized (0.01 to 0.1%). This chain links TRBV15 with TRBJ1-2, with TRBD1 identical over 10 bases. CDR1 LNHNV and CDR2 YYDKDF come from the germline V gene (reference sequence). The CDR3 extends over 15 amino acids. V shed 4 bases, J shed 5 bases, and the junction held 7 bases outside the gene matches. The CDR3 DNA follows: TGTGCCACCAGCATCCCGACAGGGGGCTGGTATGGCTACACCTTC. Amino acid sequence: CATSIPTGGWYGYTF.

This clonotype has just a few counts. The chain has TRBV5-5 and TRBJ1-6; possible D gene TRBD1, 6 bases. Germline V CDR1 and CDR2: SGHKS, YYEKEE (reference sequence). The V gene lost 3 bases and the J gene lost 8 bases, with 21 bases spanning the gap. The CDR3 consists of 17 residues. For the CDR3, the DNA is TGTGCCAGCAGCTGGGGCTCCACAGGGACCCTCCATTCACCCCTCCACTTT. It specifies CASSWGSTGTLHSPLHF.

This clonotype occurred many times. The chain has TRBV20-1 and TRBJ2-2, with 7 bases matching TRBD2. The CDR3 covers 16 residues. V shed 1 base, J shed 5 bases, and the junction held 10 bases outside the gene matches. In germline, CDR1 is DFQATT, CDR2 SNEGSKA (reference sequence). The CDR3 reads CSARGGLVVGTGELFF. In DNA form, the CDR3 reads TGCAGTGCTAGAGGCGGACTAGTAGTGGGGACCGGGGAGCTGTTTTTT.

This clonotype was detected only a few times. A much larger clonotype is one base distant, so this may be a read error. This chain links TRBV6-2 or TRBV6-3 with TRBJ2-1; the match to TRBD2 covers 12 bases. This CDR3 contains 15 residues. CDR1 MNHEY and CDR2 SVGEGT come from the germline V gene. The CDR3 spells CVSGPGLAGYNEQFF. In DNA, the CDR3 is TGTGTCAGCGGGCCGGGACTAGCGGGTTACAATGAGCAGTTCTTC.

This clonotype is labeled as medium-sized. The rearrangement links TRBV4-2 to TRBJ2-7; 13 bases are shared with TRBD2. J lost 1 base, V lost 4 bases, and 13 bases had no gene match. Per the germline V gene, CDR1 is LGHNA and CDR2 is YNFKEQ. The CDR3 loop spans 19 amino acids. The CDR3, as DNA: TGTGCCAGCAGCCCACGACTAGCGGGAGGTCTCGTGAGGTCCTACGAGCAGTACTTC. It codes for CASSPRLAGGLVRSYEQYF.

Sample share makes this clonotype medium-sized. The genes are TRBV5-5 and TRBJ2-6; D remains unclear. This CDR3 region has 15 residues. Germline V lookup: CDR1 SGHKS, CDR2 YYEKEE (reference sequence). Between the trimmed V and J ends, which lost 4 bases and 0 bases, there was a span of 8 bases. CDR3 sequence reads: CASSPDSSGANVLTF. The DNA for the CDR3 is TGTGCCAGCAGCCCCGACTCCTCTGGGGCCAACGTCCTGACTTTC.

By its share, this clonotype is medium-sized (0.01 to 0.1%). Compared with germline, one end of the junction differs, possibly owing to a read error. The chain recombines TRBV7-3 with TRBJ1-1; weak D call: TRBD1 (5 bases). The CDR3 length is 13 residues. In germline, CDR1 is SGHTA, CDR2 FQGTGA. The chain's CDR3 is CASSLGTLQEVFF. The CDR3 DNA reads TGTGCCAGCAGCCTCGGGACGCTACAAGAAGTTTTCTTT.

This clonotype is classed as medium-sized. The genes are TRBV4-2 and TRBJ2-1; 7 bases match TRBD2. This CDR3 is 16 amino acids long. V lost 1 base and J lost 6; bases outside the gene matches: 9. CDR1 LGHNA and CDR2 YNFKEQ come from the germline V gene. The CDR3 loop is CASSQASGTTTNEQFF. CDR3 coding DNA: TGTGCCAGCAGCCAAGCTTCCGGGACTACGACCAATGAGCAGTTCTTC.

This clonotype is categorized as medium-sized. The CDR3 region is CASSPGAHAEKLFF. The CDR3 DNA reads as TGTGCCAGCAGCCCGGGGGCCCATGCTGAAAAACTGTTTTTT. The gene calls are TRBV5-4 and TRBJ1-4; possible D gene TRBD1, 6 bases. This CDR3 comprises 14 residues. V was cut by 4 bases and J by 7 bases, with 14 bases left in between. CDR1 is SGHNT, CDR2 YYREEE, per germline (reference sequence). Looking up the rest from reference TRBV5-4 and TRBJ1-4 gives the full variable domain: ETGVTQSPTHLIKTRGQQVTLRCSSQSGHNTVSWYQQALGQGPQFIFQYYREEENGRGNFPPRFSGLQFPNYSSELNVNALELDDSALYLCASSPGAHAEKLFFGSGTQLSVL.

As regards this clonotype: This may be a read error, as it is one base from a much larger clone. The genes are TRBV29-1 and TRBJ2-2; D perhaps matches TRBD2 (6 bases). The length of the CDR3 is 13 residues. V lost 6 bases and J 3 bases, leaving 11 bases between the germline ends. Germline values: CDR1 SQVTM, CDR2 ANQGSEA. In DNA form, the CDR3 reads TGCAGCGTCGGGACTCTGGACACCGGGGAGCTGTTTTTT. It translates to CSVGTLDTGELFF.

The chain is built from TRBV4-2 and TRBJ2-1; 11 bases match TRBD1. Unmatched junction bases numbered 9, after V lost 4 bases and J lost 7 bases. The CDR3 runs 16 residues. Germline V gene lookup returns CDR1 LGHNA and CDR2 YNFKEQ. The CDR3 sequence is CASSPAGQGASNEQFF. The DNA of the CDR3 is TGTGCCAGCAGCCCCGCAGGACAGGGGGCTAGTAATGAGCAGTTCTTC.

This clonotype is categorized as medium-sized. The chain uses TRBV27 and TRBJ1-6; D ambiguous. This CDR3 spans 15 amino acids. Germline assignment: CDR1 MNHEY and CDR2 SMNVEV (reference sequence). The germline V and J ends were trimmed by 3 bases and 4 bases, with 10 bases remaining between them. The chain's CDR3 is CASSLVQNYNSPLHF. CDR3 coding DNA: TGTGCCAGCAGTTTGGTACAGAATTATAATTCACCCCTCCACTTT.

This clonotype rates as medium-sized. The chain joins TRBV5-5 to TRBJ2-2, with a weak D call TRBD2 (5 bases). V lost 7 bases, J lost 6 bases, and 10 bases lay in between. CDR1 SGHKS and CDR2 YYEKEE come from the germline V gene (reference sequence). The CDR3 covers 12 residues. CDR3 residues: CASFSEAGELFF. The CDR3 DNA sequence: TGTGCCAGCTTTAGCGAAGCCGGGGAGCTGTTTTTT.

By frequency in the sample, this clonotype is medium-sized. CDR3: CAISPGGSSYEQYF. The CDR3 nucleotides are TGTGCCATCAGCCCGGGGGGGAGCTCCTACGAGCAGTACTTC. This sequence joins TRBV10-3 and TRBJ2-7, with TRBD2 matching over 8 bases. The germline CDR1 and CDR2 sequences are ENHRY and SYGVKD. The CDR3 runs 14 residues. V gave up 6 bases and J gave up 0 bases; unmatched junction bases: 4.

In its sample, this clonotype is medium-sized. The chain carries TRBV6-5 and TRBJ1-6, with a possible D match to TRBD1 (5 bases). V shed 7 bases and J shed 4 bases, with 14 bases lying between them. This CDR3 is 15 amino acids long. Germline assignment: CDR1 MNHEY and CDR2 SVGAGI. Here the CDR3 DNA reads TGTGCCAGCACCGCGACAGATTTTTATAATTCACCCCTCCACTTT. It encodes CASTATDFYNSPLHF.

This clonotype is labeled as medium-sized (0.01 to 0.1%). CDR3 in amino acids: CASSQDHSVVPEAFF. In nucleotides, the CDR3 is TGTGCCAGCAGCCAAGATCACTCAGTCGTCCCTGAAGCTTTCTTT. The rearrangement uses TRBV3-1 and TRBJ1-1; D is unresolved. Germline CDR1 is LGHDT and CDR2 is YNNKEL (reference sequence). The V and J ends lost 0 bases and 6 bases respectively, with 14 bases between them. This CDR3 is 15 amino acids long.

This clonotype is deemed medium-sized. The CDR3 loop reads CASSLSGNSNQPQHF. The DNA for the CDR3 is TGTGCCAGCAGCTTATCAGGGAATAGCAATCAGCCCCAGCATTTT. This rearrangement joins TRBV7-9 to TRBJ1-5, with a tentative D call TRBD1 (5 bases). The CDR3 runs 15 residues. Trimming removed 2 bases from V and 0 bases from J, with 8 bases in between. Looked up from germline, CDR1 is SEHNR and CDR2 is FQNEAQ (reference sequence).

By proportion, this clonotype is medium-sized. This rearrangement joins TRBV10-3 to TRBJ2-6, with D perhaps matching TRBD1 (7 bases). Germline values: CDR1 ENHRY, CDR2 SYGVKD. V was shortened by 2 bases and J by 2 bases, with 13 bases between the two germline ends. The CDR3 has 17 amino acids. CDR3 in DNA: TGTGCCATCAGTGAGGGACCAGGGGGGACTGGGGCCAACGTCCTGACTTTC. Amino acids: CAISEGPGGTGANVLTF.

Within the sample, this clonotype is medium-sized (0.01 to 0.1%). This chain uses TRBV5-1 with TRBJ1-1; the match to TRBD1 covers 10 bases. This CDR3 region has 16 residues. V was clipped by 4 bases and J by 4 bases; unmatched bases: 10. Germline CDR1 and CDR2: SGHRS and YFSETQ. The CDR3 loop is CASSPRDRGGRTEAFF. The CDR3 DNA reads TGCGCCAGCAGCCCCCGGGACAGGGGAGGCCGCACTGAAGCTTTCTTT.

The rearrangement uses TRBV3-1 and TRBJ2-7; maybe TRBD2 (6 bases). Germline CDR1 is LGHDT and CDR2 is YNNKEL (reference sequence). Trimming removed 1 base from V and 3 bases from J, with 13 bases in between. The CDR3 contains 15 residues. The CDR3 DNA follows: TGTGCCAGCAGCCAAGCCTCCGGGACTCACTACGAGCAGTACTTC. It translates to CASSQASGTHYEQYF.

By sample share, this clonotype is medium-sized. This rearrangement joins TRBV2 to TRBJ2-5; the match to TRBD2 covers 15 bases. Germline V gene lookup returns CDR1 SNHLY and CDR2 FYNNEI. CDR3 length equals 17 residues. With V trimmed by 4 bases and J by 3 bases, 6 bases remained unmatched. For the CDR3, the DNA is TGTGCCAGCAGTGGCTCCGGGACTAGCGGGAGGAAAGAGACCCAGTACTTC. This gives the protein CASSGSGTSGRKETQYF.

In its sample, this clonotype ranks as medium-sized (0.01 to 0.1%). J is TRBJ1-2 and V is TRBV27, with D perhaps TRBD1 (5 bases). Germline V lookup: CDR1 MNHEY, CDR2 SMNVEV (reference sequence). V was trimmed by 0 bases and J by 2 bases, leaving 10 bases between them. The CDR3 is 15 amino acids. The CDR3 DNA is TGTGCCAGCAGTTTATCGTGGGGGGGAAACTATGGCTACACCTTC. Its translation is CASSLSWGGNYGYTF.